Below are 20 T cell receptor beta chains sequenced from a single sample in a study of vaccination and CD4 T cells after COVID-19. For these TCRs, the target antigens are not known. CD4+ T cells that had been cultured provided DNA sequenced with the Oncomine TCR Beta short-read assay. Each CDR3 protein gets one entry after TCRdb re-called the PCR reads with MiXCR. The sample lists approximately 23,000 distinct CDR3 sequences; approximately 32% were seen once. Sample treatment: approximately 9-day PBMC culture with coronavirus spike peptide pools or control peptides (ViraFEST assay). The sequencing sample was made of cultured CD4+ T cells from blood. The receptor source for this set is a human donor with COVID-19.

The chain employs TRBV2 and TRBJ2-7; D might be TRBD1 (6 bases). The germline V gene has CDR1 SNHLY and CDR2 FYNNEI. The length of the CDR3 is 14 residues. Between the trimmed V and J ends, which lost 6 bases and 1 base, there was a span of 13 bases. CDR3 loop: CASRLQGISYEQYF. CDR3 DNA: TGTGCCAGCAGGCTCCAGGGGATTTCCTACGAGCAGTACTTC.

This rearrangement joins TRBV2 to TRBJ2-1; tentatively, D is TRBD1 (5 bases). Germline CDR1 and CDR2: SNHLY and FYNNEI. The CDR3 consists of 15 residues. Trimming pared 6 bases from V and 3 bases from J, leaving 15 bases between. Here the CDR3 reads CASSLQESIYNEQFF. The CDR3 DNA reads TGTGCCAGCAGCTTACAGGAATCCATCTACAATGAGCAGTTCTTC.

This sequence joins TRBV5-1 and TRBJ1-2; 7 bases match TRBD1. Trimming cost V 5 bases and J 7 bases; bases outside gene matches: 8. CDR1 is SGHRS, CDR2 YFSETQ, per germline. This CDR3 spans 13 amino acids. The DNA for the CDR3 is TGCGCCAGCAGTTCCCAGGGGGGACTTGGCTACACCTTC. Translated, it gives CASSSQGGLGYTF.

The J gene is TRBJ2-5, the V gene TRBV5-4; possibly TRBD1 or TRBD2 for D (5 bases each). The length of the CDR3 is 14 residues. V shed 4 bases and J shed 2 bases, with 12 bases lying between them. The germline gives CDR1 SGHNT, CDR2 YYREEE (reference sequence). CDR3 in DNA: TGTGCCAGCAGCCCGGGACGCGGTCAAGAGACCCAGTACTTC. The encoded protein is CASSPGRGQETQYF. The full variable domain, completed using reference TRBV5-4 and TRBJ2-5, is ETGVTQSPTHLIKTRGQQVTLRCSSQSGHNTVSWYQQALGQGPQFIFQYYREEENGRGNFPPRFSGLQFPNYSSELNVNALELDDSALYLCASSPGRGQETQYFGPGTRLLVL.

This clonotype was seen a few times. The chain carries TRBV7-8 and TRBJ2-5; TRBD1 aligns across 11 bases. Unmatched junction bases numbered 3, after V lost 1 base and J lost 8 bases. This CDR3 is 14 amino acids long. Per germline, CDR1 SGHVS and CDR2 FQNEAQ. Here the CDR3 DNA reads TGTGCCAGCAGCTTAGTGGACAGGGGGCGAACCCAGTACTTC. This translates into CASSLVDRGRTQYF.

This clonotype showed up just a few times. The J gene is TRBJ1-6, the V gene TRBV6-1, with TRBD1 matching 7 bases. This CDR3 region has 15 residues. Trimming at V came to 6 bases and at J to 8 bases, leaving 10 bases not matched to a gene. CDR1 is MNHNS, CDR2 SASEGT, per germline. The CDR3 loop reads CASRQTGTLDSPLHF. The CDR3 coding sequence is TGTGCCAGCAGACAGACAGGGACTCTCGATTCACCCCTCCACTTT.

This clonotype was picked up a small number of times. The V and J genes are TRBV20-1 and TRBJ1-5; a possible D gene is TRBD1 (5 bases). Looked up from germline, CDR1 is DFQATT and CDR2 is SNEGSKA (reference sequence). V shed 5 bases and J shed 1 base, with 12 bases lying between them. This CDR3 contains 14 residues. The CDR3 loop is CSARDFKSNQPQHF. The CDR3 DNA sequence: TGCAGTGCTCGGGACTTCAAGAGCAATCAGCCCCAGCATTTT.

V usage is TRBV18 and J usage is TRBJ1-4, with no clear D. This CDR3 comprises 13 residues. Per the germline V gene, CDR1 is KGHSH and CDR2 is LQKENI. Trimming shortened V by 7 bases and J by 0 bases, and 6 bases separated the two germline ends. Written as DNA, the CDR3 is TGTGCCAGCTTCGGGTCAACTAATGAAAAACTGTTTTTT. The encoded protein is CASFGSTNEKLFF.

The genes are TRBV6-5 and TRBJ1-2, with TRBD1 as a possible D gene (5 bases). With 4 bases removed from V and 0 bases from J, the gap between germline ends came to 12 bases. Looked up from germline, CDR1 is MNHEY and CDR2 is SVGAGI. The CDR3 loop spans 15 amino acids. The CDR3 loop reads CASSSTVRPNYGYTF. The CDR3 DNA follows: TGTGCCAGCAGTTCGACAGTCAGGCCTAACTATGGCTACACCTTC.

This chain links TRBV20-1 with TRBJ2-5; TRBD2 matches at 7 bases. With V trimmed by 5 bases and J by 2 bases, 8 bases remained unmatched. CDR1 and CDR2 from the germline V gene are DFQATT and SNEGSKA (reference sequence). The CDR3 contains 14 residues. The CDR3 loop is CSAEGLGGQETQYF. In DNA, the CDR3 is TGCAGTGCTGAGGGGCTGGGGGGGCAAGAGACCCAGTACTTC.

The chain recombines TRBV12-3 or TRBV12-4 with TRBJ1-1; no firm D call. The length of the CDR3 is 11 residues. V was pared by 8 bases and J by 4 bases, with 8 bases between. The CDR3 protein is CASGWGTEAFF. DNA of the CDR3: TGTGCCAGCGGATGGGGCACTGAAGCTTTCTTT.

The J gene is TRBJ2-1, the V gene TRBV30; unclear D gene. Germline V lookup: CDR1 GTSNPN, CDR2 SVGIG (reference sequence). The CDR3 covers 10 residues. V was trimmed by 0 bases and J by 8 bases, leaving 2 bases between them. In DNA form, the CDR3 reads TGTGCCTGGAGTGTCTATGAGCAGTTCTTC. Residues: CAWSVYEQFF.

The chain joins TRBV5-1 to TRBJ2-3, with 10 bases aligning to TRBD2. Trimming took 5 bases from V and 4 from J; bases not matched to a gene: 4. The CDR3 consists of 14 residues. The germline V gene has CDR1 SGHRS and CDR2 YFSETQ. CDR3 bases: TGCGCCAGCAGTAGCGGGGGGATCTCAGATACGCAGTATTTT. This encodes CASSSGGISDTQYF.

This clonotype was seen a few times. CDR3 sequence (DNA): TGTGCCAGCAGTTTAGTAACAGGGGTCTTGGCTGGCTACACCTTC. This encodes CASSLVTGVLAGYTF. V and J are TRBV12-3 or TRBV12-4 and TRBJ1-2; 7 bases are a match to TRBD1. Trimming took 1 base from V and 7 from J; bases not matched to a gene: 9. There are 15 residues in the CDR3.

This clonotype has a handful of counts. The genes are TRBV25-1 and TRBJ1-3; unclear D gene. Germline V CDR1 and CDR2: MGHDK, SYGVNS. The CDR3 has 14 residues. V was pared by 2 bases and J by 1 base, with 6 bases between. This chain's CDR3 is CASSEEKSGNTIYF. CDR3 nucleotide sequence: TGTGCCAGCAGTGAAGAGAAATCTGGAAACACCATATATTTT.

This clonotype was counted only a few times. The V and J genes are TRBV7-2 and TRBJ2-3; D not resolved. V was trimmed by 3 bases and J by 10 bases, leaving 8 bases between them. This CDR3 is 11 amino acids long. Germline CDR1 is SGHTA and CDR2 is FQGNSA. CDR3 residues: CASSFSRAQYF. CDR3 nucleotide sequence: TGTGCCAGCAGCTTCTCTAGGGCGCAGTATTTT.

This clonotype appeared a few times. CDR3 loop: CASSSGQAVYEQYF. The CDR3 coding sequence is TGTGCCAGCAGTTCAGGACAGGCCGTCTACGAGCAGTACTTC. This chain connects TRBV6-5 to TRBJ2-7, with 7 bases that match TRBD1. J gave up 3 bases and V 4 bases, and 6 bases lay outside the gene matches. Germline V gives CDR1 MNHEY, CDR2 SVGAGI. The CDR3 extends over 14 amino acids.

In its sample, this clonotype was seen a few times. J is TRBJ2-7 and V is TRBV20-1; TRBD2 is a possible D gene (6 bases). The V gene lost 6 bases and the J gene lost 0 bases, with 15 bases spanning the gap. This CDR3 contains 14 residues. Per the germline V gene, CDR1 is DFQATT and CDR2 is SNEGSKA (reference sequence). The DNA for the CDR3 is TGCAGTGCCCAGACTAGGTTGAGCTCCTACGAGCAGTACTTC. Translated, it gives CSAQTRLSSYEQYF.

The V and J genes are TRBV5-1 and TRBJ1-5, with D possibly being TRBD1 (5 bases). The CDR3 contains 15 residues. Germline loops: CDR1 SGHRS, CDR2 YFSETQ. Trimming removed 0 bases from V and 3 bases from J, with 10 bases in between. As DNA, the CDR3 is TGCGCCAGCAGCTTGGGAGGGGAGGACAATCAGCCCCAGCATTTT. Translation gives CASSLGGEDNQPQHF.

The chain links TRBV7-6 to TRBJ1-3; D possibly corresponds to TRBD1 (5 bases). The V gene's germline CDR1 is SGHVS and CDR2 FNYEAQ. Trimming removed 3 bases from V and 0 bases from J, with 15 bases in between. The CDR3 consists of 17 residues. The CDR3 is CASSLGPGESSGNTIYF. Written as DNA, the CDR3 is TGTGCCAGCAGCTTGGGTCCGGGGGAGAGCTCTGGAAACACCATATATTTT. The variable domain in full, completed from reference TRBV7-6 and TRBJ1-3, reads GAGVSQSPRYKVTKRGQDVALRCDPISGHVSLYWYRQALGQGPEFLTYFNYEAQQDKSGLPNDRFSAERPEGSISTLTIQRTEQRDSAMYRCASSLGPGESSGNTIYFGEGSWLTVV.